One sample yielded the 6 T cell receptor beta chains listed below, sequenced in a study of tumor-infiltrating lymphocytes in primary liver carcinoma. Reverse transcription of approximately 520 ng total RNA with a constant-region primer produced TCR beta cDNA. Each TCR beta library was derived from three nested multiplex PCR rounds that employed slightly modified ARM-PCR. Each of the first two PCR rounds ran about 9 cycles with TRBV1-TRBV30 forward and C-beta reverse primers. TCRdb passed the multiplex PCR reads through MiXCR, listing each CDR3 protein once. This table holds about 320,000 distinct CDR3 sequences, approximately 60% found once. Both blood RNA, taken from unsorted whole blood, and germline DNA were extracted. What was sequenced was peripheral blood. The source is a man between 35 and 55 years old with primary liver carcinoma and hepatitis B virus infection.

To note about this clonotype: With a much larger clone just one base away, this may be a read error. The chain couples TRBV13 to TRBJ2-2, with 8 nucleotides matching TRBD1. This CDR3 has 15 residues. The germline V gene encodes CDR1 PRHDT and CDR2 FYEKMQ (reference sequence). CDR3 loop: CANSGVDRGVGELFF. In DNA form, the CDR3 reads TGTGCCAACAGCGGTGTAGACAGGGGAGTCGGGGAGCTGTTTTTT.

The DNA for the CDR3 is TGTGCCAGCAGCGAGGACAGACAAGAGACCCAGTACTTC. Its translation is CASSEDRQETQYF. This chain uses TRBV11-2 with TRBJ2-5, with D possibly TRBD1 on 6 matching bases. V shed 5 bases and J shed 2 bases, with 9 bases lying between them. CDR1 and CDR2 (germline): SGHAT, FQNNGV. CDR3 length equals 13 residues.

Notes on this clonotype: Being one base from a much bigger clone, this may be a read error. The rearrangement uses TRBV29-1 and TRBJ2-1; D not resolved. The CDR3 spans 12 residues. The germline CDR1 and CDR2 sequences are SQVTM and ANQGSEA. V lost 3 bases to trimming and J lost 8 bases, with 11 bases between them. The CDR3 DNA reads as TGCAGCGTTGACAAGGGCTTCGATGAGCAGTTCTTC. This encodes CSVDKGFDEQFF.

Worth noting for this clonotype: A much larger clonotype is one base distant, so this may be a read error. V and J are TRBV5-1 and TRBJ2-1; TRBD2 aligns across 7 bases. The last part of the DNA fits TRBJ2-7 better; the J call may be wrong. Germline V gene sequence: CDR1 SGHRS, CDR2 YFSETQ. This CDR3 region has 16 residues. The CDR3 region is CASSLVAGGSYNEQYF. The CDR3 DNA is TGCGCCAGCAGCTTGGTAGCGGGTGGGTCCTACAATGAGCAGTACTTC.

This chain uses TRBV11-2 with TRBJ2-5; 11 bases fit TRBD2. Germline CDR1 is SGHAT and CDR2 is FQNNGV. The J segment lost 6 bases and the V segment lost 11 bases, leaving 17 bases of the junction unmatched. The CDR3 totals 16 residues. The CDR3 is CAGSLGLAGGWKTQYF. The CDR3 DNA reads TGTGCCGGTAGCTTAGGGCTAGCGGGAGGCTGGAAGACCCAGTACTTC.

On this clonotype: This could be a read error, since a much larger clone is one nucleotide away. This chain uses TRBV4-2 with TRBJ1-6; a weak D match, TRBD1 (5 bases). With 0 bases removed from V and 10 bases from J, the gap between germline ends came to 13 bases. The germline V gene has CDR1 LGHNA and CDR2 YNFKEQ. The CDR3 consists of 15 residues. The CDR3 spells CASSQDGNRLSPLHF. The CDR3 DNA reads TGTGCCAGCAGCCAAGATGGGAACAGGTTGTCACCCCTCCACTTT.